The 29 T cell receptor beta chains listed next were all sequenced from one sample in a study of T cells after yellow fever vaccination. Each CDR3 protein gets one entry after TCRdb re-called the 5' RACE reads with MiXCR. In the table there are roughly 150,000 distinct CDR3 sequences, about 7% of which are singletons. This specimen was CD4+ T cells sorted from PBMCs, taken about 5 days after the first yellow fever vaccination. These TCRs come from a man between 18 and 35 years old who received the YFV17D yellow fever vaccine.

This clonotype was seen ten or more times. The chain employs TRBV12-3 or TRBV12-4 and TRBJ1-1; TRBD1 might be the D (5 bases). Trimming pared 5 bases from V and 0 bases from J, leaving 13 bases between. The CDR3 has 15 residues. CDR3 DNA sequence: TGTGCCAGCAGTACCCTGGGGGGTCTGAACACTGAAGCTTTCTTT. It translates to CASSTLGGLNTEAFF.

The CDR3 DNA is TGCAGCGTTGAGGTGAACAGCGGGGGAGAGCAAGAGACCCAGTACTTC. This encodes CSVEVNSGGEQETQYF. The J gene is TRBJ2-5, the V gene TRBV29-1; 8 bases map to TRBD2. V shed 3 bases and J 2 bases; nucleotides not matched to a gene: 11. Germline CDR1 and CDR2: SQVTM and ANQGSEA. CDR3 length: 16 residues.

Regarding this clonotype: Possible read error: a much larger clone is one base away. This chain links TRBV12-3 or TRBV12-4 with TRBJ2-5; a weak D match, TRBD1 (6 bases). The CDR3 consists of 14 residues. The V end lost 6 bases, the J end lost 2 bases, and 13 bases lay between the germline ends. CDR3 protein: CASSSGQIQETQYF. The CDR3, as DNA: TGTGCCAGCAGCTCAGGACAGATACAAGAGACCCAGTACTTC.

This clonotype was seen many times. The chain combines TRBV6-1 with TRBJ1-4, with D tentatively TRBD1 (6 bases). CDR3 length: 16 amino acids. Germline V gene lookup returns CDR1 MNHNS and CDR2 SASEGT. The V end was cut by 6 bases, the J end by 6 bases, with 20 bases between. CDR3 sequence reads: CASSRLLGAGDEKLFF. CDR3 nucleotide sequence: TGTGCCAGCAGCCGCCTTTTGGGGGCCGGGGATGAAAAACTGTTTTTT.

As to this clonotype: One base away lies a much larger clone, so this may be a sequencing read error. The chain recombines TRBV5-1 with TRBJ2-3, with D possibly TRBD1 on 5 matching bases. CDR3 size: 14 residues. Germline V gene sequence: CDR1 SGHRS, CDR2 YFSETQ. The ends were cut back, 2 bases at V and 0 bases at J, with 7 bases in the middle. The CDR3 spells CASSFGHSTDTQYF. The CDR3 nucleotides are TGCGCCAGCAGCTTCGGACATAGCACAGATACGCAGTATTTT.

This clonotype has at least ten counts. The chain uses TRBV14 and TRBJ2-7, with D perhaps matching TRBD2 (5 bases). The CDR3 is 14 residues long. Germline CDR1 reads SGHDN; CDR2 reads FVKESK. The V end lost 2 bases, the J end lost 2 bases, and 10 bases lay between the germline ends. The CDR3 here is CASSQSFGAYEQYF. CDR3 sequence (DNA): TGTGCCAGCAGCCAATCTTTCGGGGCCTACGAGCAGTACTTC.

This clonotype has just one count. This rearrangement joins TRBV20-1 to TRBJ1-3, with 10 bases aligning to TRBD1. Germline CDR1 DFQATT, CDR2 SNEGSKA (reference sequence). The CDR3 consists of 15 residues. Trimming at V came to 4 bases and at J to 3 bases, leaving 6 bases not matched to a gene. The CDR3 protein is CSATRTGGGGNTIYF. The CDR3 DNA reads TGCAGTGCTACCCGGACAGGGGGAGGTGGAAACACCATATATTTT.

This clonotype showed up many times. The chain is built from TRBV18 and TRBJ2-3, with a tentative D call TRBD2 (6 bases). The CDR3 is 16 amino acids. The V end lost 4 bases, the J end lost 5 bases, and 19 bases lay between the germline ends. In germline, CDR1 is KGHSH, CDR2 LQKENI. CDR3 sequence: CASSLRTESTRDTQYF. The CDR3 DNA reads as TGTGCCAGCTCACTCCGGACGGAGTCGACTAGAGATACGCAGTATTTT. Full variable domain (remainder filled in from reference TRBV18 and TRBJ2-3): NAGVMQNPRHLVRRRGQEARLRCSPMKGHSHVYWYRQLPEEGLKFMVYLQKENIIDESGMPKERFSAEFPKEGPSILRIQQVVRGDSAAYFCASSLRTESTRDTQYFGPGTRLTVL.

The chain uses TRBV4-3 and TRBJ1-5; D remains unclear. Trimming stripped 0 bases from V and 6 bases from J, with 9 bases between. This CDR3 spans 14 amino acids. Germline CDR1 and CDR2: LGHNA and YSLEER. The CDR3 DNA is TGCGCCAGCAGCCAAGAGGTAAAAACTCAGCCCCAGCATTTT. Translation gives CASSQEVKTQPQHF.

This clonotype showed up many times. The rearrangement uses TRBV9 and TRBJ2-3; D assignment may be TRBD1 or TRBD2 (5 bases each). V shed 4 bases and J shed 1 base, with 10 bases lying between them. Germline-derived CDR1 and CDR2 are SGDLS and YYNGEE. This CDR3 has 14 amino acids. CDR3 nucleotides: TGTGCCAGCAGCCCCTTGGGGGGCACAGATACGCAGTATTTT. Amino acid sequence: CASSPLGGTDTQYF.

This clonotype was detected ten times or more. The V call is TRBV20-1, the J call TRBJ2-1; D tentatively fits TRBD1 or TRBD2 (7 bases each). The CDR3 extends over 14 amino acids. The germline V and J ends were trimmed by 5 bases and 1 base, with 12 bases remaining between them. Germline V gene data show CDR1 as DFQATT and CDR2 as SNEGSKA (reference sequence). This chain's CDR3 is CSAPGGGSYNEQFF. The DNA of the CDR3 is TGCAGTGCTCCAGGGGGGGGTTCCTACAATGAGCAGTTCTTC.

This chain joins TRBV14 and TRBJ2-5; D gene ambiguous. Deletions cut 3 bases from V and 0 bases from J, with 11 bases between. Germline CDR1 and CDR2: SGHDN and FVKESK. The CDR3 loop spans 15 amino acids. The CDR3 nucleotides read TGTGCCAGCAGCCATTCGGAACTGAACCAAGAGACCCAGTACTTC. It is translated as CASSHSELNQETQYF.

Ten or more counts support this clonotype. J is TRBJ2-5 and V is TRBV5-1; 10 bases align to TRBD2. Trimming removed 0 bases from V and 3 bases from J; junction bases left unmatched: 2. Germline-derived CDR1 and CDR2 are SGHRS and YFSETQ. The CDR3 has 15 residues. CDR3 sequence: CASSLGGLAEETQYF. In DNA form, the CDR3 reads TGCGCCAGCAGCTTGGGTGGACTAGCGGAAGAGACCCAGTACTTC.

Only a few counts were recorded for this clonotype. The chain recombines TRBV13 with TRBJ2-3; D is unresolved. Germline V gene data show CDR1 as PRHDT and CDR2 as FYEKMQ (reference sequence). The V gene lost 5 bases and the J gene lost 7 bases, with 7 bases spanning the gap. The CDR3 covers 11 residues. Here the CDR3 DNA reads TGTGCCAGCAGCCCGTTGAATACGCAGTATTTT. Encoded protein: CASSPLNTQYF.

This clonotype was seen repeatedly, ten times or more. V and J are TRBV5-1 and TRBJ2-2; no clear D gene. This CDR3 has 15 amino acids. Trimming took off 0 bases at V and 3 bases at J, with 9 bases between the two ends. Germline lookup yields CDR1 SGHRS and CDR2 YFSETQ. DNA of the CDR3: TGCGCCAGCAGCTTGGGAACACCCTACACCGGGGAGCTGTTTTTT. Residues: CASSLGTPYTGELFF.

This clonotype was counted ten times or more. This chain connects TRBV12-3 or TRBV12-4 to TRBJ2-2, with D possibly TRBD2 on 6 matching bases. The CDR3 runs 17 residues. Deletions cut 6 bases from V and 5 bases from J, with 22 bases between. The CDR3, as DNA: TGTGCCAGCAGGGACCTACGCGCGGGGAGAGGTACCGGGGAGCTGTTTTTT. This encodes CASRDLRAGRGTGELFF.

This clonotype was detected many times. This chain links TRBV10-3 with TRBJ1-1; D unclear. Germline V gene sequence: CDR1 ENHRY, CDR2 SYGVKD. V lost 10 bases and J lost 1, with 16 bases in between. The CDR3 consists of 14 residues. The CDR3 DNA reads TGTGCCACCCGAGGTGATAGCCGGAACACTGAAGCTTTCTTT. Protein product: CATRGDSRNTEAFF.

This clonotype was counted a few times. The V and J genes are TRBV5-1 and TRBJ1-4; 7 bases align to TRBD1. The CDR3 spans 15 residues. Trimming removed 1 base from V and 8 bases from J; junction bases left unmatched: 8. Germline assignment: CDR1 SGHRS and CDR2 YFSETQ. The CDR3 protein is CASSLSGGLREKLFF. The DNA for the CDR3 is TGCGCCAGCAGCTTGTCAGGGGGATTACGGGAAAAACTGTTTTTT.

This clonotype has ten or more counts. J is TRBJ2-1 and V is TRBV7-2; 13 bases match TRBD2. Trimming cost V 5 bases and J 9 bases; bases outside gene matches: 7. Germline V CDR1 and CDR2: SGHTA, FQGNSA. The CDR3 covers 15 residues. The CDR3 sequence is CASSLDTSGGVEQFF. In nucleotides, the CDR3 is TGTGCCAGCAGCCTAGATACTAGCGGGGGGGTTGAGCAGTTCTTC.

The chain is built from TRBV4-2 and TRBJ2-1; possibly TRBD2 for D (7 bases). CDR1 LGHNA and CDR2 YNFKEQ come from the germline V gene. Between the trimmed V and J ends, which lost 0 bases and 7 bases, there was a span of 22 bases. The CDR3 is 18 residues long. The chain's CDR3 is CASSQEGRGVRRGNEQFF. CDR3 DNA: TGTGCCAGCAGCCAAGAGGGGAGGGGGGTGCGCCGGGGGAATGAGCAGTTCTTC.

The CDR3 DNA follows: TGTGCCAGCAGTTTAGGGTTCAATGAGCAGTTCTTC. Its protein is CASSLGFNEQFF. This chain links TRBV12-3 or TRBV12-4 with TRBJ2-1; no clear D gene. This CDR3 is 12 amino acids long. Trimming shortened V by 1 base and J by 6 bases, and 4 bases separated the two germline ends.

This clonotype was found many times. This chain connects TRBV6-1 to TRBJ2-1; TRBD2 matches 7 bases. Germline CDR1 MNHNS, CDR2 SASEGT. Trimming cost V 6 bases and J 4 bases; bases outside gene matches: 9. CDR3 size: 15 residues. CDR3 sequence reads: CASSPSGQSYNEQFF. The CDR3 coding sequence is TGTGCCAGCAGCCCTAGCGGACAATCTTACAATGAGCAGTTCTTC.

This clonotype was detected a few times. This chain connects TRBV9 to TRBJ2-1; D is uncertain. The CDR3 covers 16 residues. V lost 3 bases, J lost 3 bases, and 16 bases lay in between. The V gene's germline CDR1 is SGDLS and CDR2 YYNGEE. The CDR3 reads CASSEGWGTIYNEQFF. In DNA, the CDR3 is TGTGCCAGCAGCGAGGGTTGGGGAACTATCTACAATGAGCAGTTCTTC.

This clonotype was detected only a few times. The chain employs TRBV7-2 and TRBJ1-3; maybe TRBD1 (6 bases). The germline gives CDR1 SGHTA, CDR2 FQGNSA. The CDR3 has 15 residues. The ends were cut back, 5 bases at V and 0 bases at J, with 11 bases in the middle. CDR3 in DNA: TGTGCCAGCAGCCCTTGGACAGCCTCTGGAAACACCATATATTTT. Translating it yields CASSPWTASGNTIYF.

In its sample, this clonotype was seen many times. This chain joins TRBV4-3 and TRBJ1-2; tentative D call: TRBD1 (6 bases). The CDR3 is 15 residues long. Germline CDR1 reads LGHNA; CDR2 reads YSLEER. V shed 1 base and J shed 5 bases, with 14 bases lying between them. In nucleotides, the CDR3 is TGCGCCAGCAGCCAAGGAGGGGGGCCCCCGTATGGCTACACCTTC. The encoded protein is CASSQGGGPPYGYTF.

The chain uses TRBV2 and TRBJ2-7; D not certain. The V and J ends lost 4 bases and 4 bases respectively, with 5 bases between them. Germline V gene sequence: CDR1 SNHLY, CDR2 FYNNEI. The CDR3 extends over 11 amino acids. CDR3 sequence: CASSASYEQYV. The CDR3 coding sequence is TGTGCCAGCAGTGCCTCTTACGAGCAGTACGTC.

The sample holds many counts of this clonotype. The rearrangement joins TRBV24-1 to TRBJ1-2; tentatively, D is TRBD1 (6 bases). Germline V gives CDR1 KGHDR, CDR2 SFDVKD. The CDR3 has 14 amino acids. Trimming removed 2 bases at V and 4 bases at J, with 10 bases between. In nucleotides, the CDR3 is TGTGCCACCAGTGATTACCGGACAGCCTATGGCTACACCTTC. Its protein product is CATSDYRTAYGYTF.

In its sample, this clonotype was seen many times. This chain connects TRBV7-2 to TRBJ2-1, with D uncertain. V was shortened by 2 bases and J by 0 bases, with 8 bases between the two germline ends. CDR3 length: 15 residues. Looked up from germline, CDR1 is SGHTA and CDR2 is FQGNSA. The CDR3 region is CASSLNGLSYNEQFF. The DNA for the CDR3 is TGTGCCAGCAGCTTAAACGGGCTCTCCTACAATGAGCAGTTCTTC. Looking up the rest from reference TRBV7-2 and TRBJ2-1 gives the full variable domain: GAGVSQSPSNKVTEKGKDVELRCDPISGHTALYWYRQSLGQGLEFLIYFQGNSAPDKSGLPSDRFSAERTGGSVSTLTIQRTQQEDSAVYLCASSLNGLSYNEQFFGPGTRLTVL.

The V and J genes are TRBV5-1 and TRBJ1-6, with D uncertain. The CDR3 consists of 14 residues. Per the germline V gene, CDR1 is SGHRS and CDR2 is YFSETQ. V lost 4 bases, J lost 9 bases, and 14 bases lay in between. The CDR3 nucleotides are TGCGCCAGCAGCCCCCAGGATTCAAGTTCACCCCTCCACTTT. This gives the protein CASSPQDSSSPLHF.